The clone carrying this T cell receptor beta chain showed up just once. What it binds is unknown. This sample was included in a study of persistence of HIV-infected CD4 T cells. Study at large: CD4+ T cells responding to CMV or HIV-1 Gag were isolated.

Germline CDR1 is SGHAT and CDR2 is FQDESV (reference sequence). Trimming pared 2 bases from V and 9 bases from J, leaving 13 bases between. This CDR3 is 13 amino acids long. The libraries were made with immunoSEQ version 4 in survey mode. Sequenced by immunoSEQ multiplex PCR; TCRdb stores in-frame clones only, minus some. The sample contains 64,000 or so clones, over 60% of which appear only once. An overlapping HIV-1 Gag peptide pool stimulated these cells at roughly 1 ug/peptide/mL. CD40L-negative CD69-negative CD45RO-high memory CD4+ T cells were sorted as populations depleted of antigen-responding cells. Suppressive ART was started during chronic HIV-1 infection in these adults.

The chain has TRBV11-1 and TRBJ1-1, with D perhaps TRBD1 (6 bases). The clonotype originates from an adult man with HIV who was CMV-seropositive. The material sequenced was CD4+ T cells sorted from PBMCs after approximately 19-hour stimulation, taken from a patient who received antiretroviral therapy. CDR3 sequence reads: CASSLTRGWKAFF. The CDR3 DNA is TGTGCCAGCAGCTTAACCAGGGGATGGAAAGCTTTCTTT. The whole variable domain, remainder taken from reference TRBV11-1 and TRBJ1-1, is EAEVAQSPRYKITEKSQAVAFWCDPISGHATLYWYRQILGQGPELLVQFQDESVVDDSQLPKDRFSAERLKGVDSTLKIQPAELGDSAMYLCASSLTRGWKAFFGQGTRLTVV.